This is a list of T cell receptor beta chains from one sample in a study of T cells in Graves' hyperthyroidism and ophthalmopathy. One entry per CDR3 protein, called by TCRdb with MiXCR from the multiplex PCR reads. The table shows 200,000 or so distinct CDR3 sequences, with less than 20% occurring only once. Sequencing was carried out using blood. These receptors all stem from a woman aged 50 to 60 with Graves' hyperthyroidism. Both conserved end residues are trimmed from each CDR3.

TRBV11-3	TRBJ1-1	ASSLTPLGRPNTEAF
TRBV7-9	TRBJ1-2	ASSLETGGAFGYT
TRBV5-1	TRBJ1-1	ASSFGNMNTEAF
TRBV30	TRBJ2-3	AWSVRAGEGTDTQY
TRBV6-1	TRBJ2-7	ASSQNSDGYEQY
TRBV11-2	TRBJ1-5	ASSQEGGFQPQH
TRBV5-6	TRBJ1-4	ASSTPGTGGEKLF
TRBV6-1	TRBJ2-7	ASSSRTDKQY
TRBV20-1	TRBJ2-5	SATERSLQETQY
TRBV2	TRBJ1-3	ASSQDRGHSGNTIY
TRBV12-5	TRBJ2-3	ASGFATDTQY
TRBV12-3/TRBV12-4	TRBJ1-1	ASSLIGGGNTEAF
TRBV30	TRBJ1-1	AWSSGSWGTEAF
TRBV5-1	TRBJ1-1	ASSSTRVDTEAF
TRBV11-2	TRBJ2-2	ASRRPGQSSGELF
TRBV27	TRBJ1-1	ASSLSPTLNTEAF
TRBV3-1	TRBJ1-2	ASSQDRTGSYGYT
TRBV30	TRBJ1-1	ACGYPGAF
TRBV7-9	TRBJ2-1	ASSLGGTSPIEQF
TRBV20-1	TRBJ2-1	SATGYKSSDEQF
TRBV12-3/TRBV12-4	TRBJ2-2	ASRGTGDTGELF
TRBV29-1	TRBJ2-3	SVDGRANFDTQY
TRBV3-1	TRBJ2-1	ARIGRTRNSGRSNEQF
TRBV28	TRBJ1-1	ASSSPGRNTEAF
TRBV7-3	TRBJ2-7	ASSLRGASVTGNEQY
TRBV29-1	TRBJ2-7	SVEGREPSYEQY
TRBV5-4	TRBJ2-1	ASSSSAPWDEQF
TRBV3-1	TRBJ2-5	ASSQGWETQY
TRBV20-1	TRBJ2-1	SARDLGLAGGYNEQF
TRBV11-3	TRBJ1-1	ASSPVRGRSNTEAF
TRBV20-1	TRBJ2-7	SARDTFGRLAGVGNEQY
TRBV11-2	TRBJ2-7	ASSRGREQY
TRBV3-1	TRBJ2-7	ASSQEVATFSYEQY
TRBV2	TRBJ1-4	ASSRDRPDATNEKLF
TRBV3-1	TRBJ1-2	ASSPGQDYGYT
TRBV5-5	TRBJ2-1	ASSPLDTWGSPNEQF
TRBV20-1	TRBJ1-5	SARDTLSGQPQH
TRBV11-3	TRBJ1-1	ASSLGAQAAEAF
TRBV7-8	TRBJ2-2	ASRPGRAKTGELF
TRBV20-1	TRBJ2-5	SAIQGLDETQY
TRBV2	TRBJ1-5	ASSGRDPHQPQH
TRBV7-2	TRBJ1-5	ASSPRTGGGQPQH
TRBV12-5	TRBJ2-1	ASGLVPHASSYNEQF
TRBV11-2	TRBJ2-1	ASSLDAGSSYNEQF
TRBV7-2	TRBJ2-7	ASSLAGGSEEQY
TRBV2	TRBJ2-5	ASSETSGRQRETQY
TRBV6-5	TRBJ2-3	ASSYSDGGMDTQY
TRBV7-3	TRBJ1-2	ASSLETDYGYT
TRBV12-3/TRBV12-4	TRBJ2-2	ASSPGVAGGTGELF
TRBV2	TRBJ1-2	ASSERMQGRGYGYT
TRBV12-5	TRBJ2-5	ASGVSGGVQETQY
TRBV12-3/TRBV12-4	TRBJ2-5	ASSTGRETQY